The 8 T cell receptor beta chains below were found in one sample sequenced in a study of shared clonotypes between healthy human individuals. Naivety among CD8 cells was defined by CD45RO negativity and positive CCR7 selection, thereby excluding terminally differentiated effector memory CD45RA+ cells. The table came from immunoSEQ multiplex PCR; TCRdb's copy has only in-frame clones and leaves some out. The table shows some 2.1 million clones, with just under 95% occurring only once. The specimen sequenced was naive CD8+ T cells from PBMCs. All receptors derive from a young man in good health. Some clones in this sample may be carry-over from other donors' samples.

This chain uses TRBV7-8 with TRBJ1-5; D not resolved. CDR3 length: 15 residues. The germline gives CDR1 SGHVS, CDR2 FQNEAQ. Deletions cut 0 bases from V and 3 bases from J, with 9 bases between. CDR3 in amino acids: CASSLARRHNQPQHF. The CDR3 DNA sequence: TGTGCCAGCAGCTTAGCGCGCAGACACAATCAGCCCCAGCATTTT.

This clone showed up just once. V gene TRBV19 combines with J gene TRBJ2-7, with 7 bases identical to TRBD2. There are 15 residues in the CDR3. CDR1 is LNHDA, CDR2 SQIVND, per germline (reference sequence). The junction had 4 bases not matched to a gene; V was cut back by 0 bases and J by 2 bases. The CDR3 DNA follows: TGTGCCAGTAGTATAGATCGGGGGGATACCTACGAGCAGTACTTC. Its protein product is CASSIDRGDTYEQYF.

The chain is built from TRBV4-1 and TRBJ2-7; unclear D gene. V gave up 3 bases and J gave up 5 bases, with 20 bases separating them. Germline V gene lookup returns CDR1 MGHRA and CDR2 YSYEKL. This CDR3 spans 16 amino acids. The chain's CDR3 is CASSQGLSDRSHEQYF. CDR3 DNA sequence: TGCGCCAGCAGCCAGGGCCTTTCGGACCGTTCCCACGAGCAGTACTTC.

This clone has only one observation. Additional DNA sequences in this sample encode the identical CDR3. The chain carries TRBV11-2 and TRBJ2-7, with unresolved D. This CDR3 region has 12 residues. In germline, CDR1 is SGHAT, CDR2 FQNNGV. With 1 base removed from V and 4 bases from J, the gap between germline ends came to 5 bases. CDR3 in DNA: TGTGCCAGCAGCTTAGGTATATACGAGCAGTACTTC. Amino acid sequence: CASSLGIYEQYF. The entire variable domain, with the rest obtained from reference TRBV11-2 and TRBJ2-7, is as follows: EAGVAQSPRYKIIEKRQSVAFWCNPISGHATLYWYQQILGQGPKLLIQFQNNGVVDDSQLPKDRFSAERLKGVDSTLKIQPAKLEDSAVYLCASSLGIYEQYFGPGTRLTVT.

Concerning this clone: Different DNA sequences within this sample yield the same CDR3. The chain employs TRBV28 and TRBJ2-5; D not certain. Between the trimmed V and J ends, which lost 1 base and 7 bases, there was a span of 4 bases. The CDR3 is 11 residues long. CDR1 is MDHEN, CDR2 SYDVKM, per germline. This CDR3 reads CASSLSGTQYF. The CDR3, as DNA: TGTGCCAGCAGTTTATCTGGGACCCAGTACTTC.

This chain links TRBV27 with TRBJ2-7; D possibly uses TRBD1 or TRBD2 (5 bases each). The CDR3 spans 17 residues. Germline loops: CDR1 MNHEY, CDR2 SMNVEV (reference sequence). The V gene lost 3 bases and the J gene lost 6 bases, with 24 bases spanning the gap. The CDR3 reads CASSFSGRVALGVEQYF. DNA for the CDR3: TGTGCCAGCAGTTTCTCGGGCAGGGTGGCCCTCGGGGTCGAGCAGTACTTC.

The J gene is TRBJ1-5, the V gene TRBV11-2, with TRBD1 identical over 9 bases. This CDR3 has 18 amino acids. The germline CDR1 and CDR2 sequences are SGHAT and FQNNGV. V was pared by 4 bases and J by 1 base, with 11 bases of the junction left unmatched. CDR3 coding DNA: TGTGCCAGCAGCTCATTAACAGGGGGCAGATTGAGCAATCAGCCCCAGCATTTT. Translated: CASSSLTGGRLSNQPQHF.

J is TRBJ2-7 and V is TRBV5-4; possible D gene TRBD2, 6 bases. The V gene's germline CDR1 is SGHNT and CDR2 YYREEE (reference sequence). V lost 1 base and J 2 bases, leaving 10 bases between the germline ends. This CDR3 comprises 14 residues. CDR3 coding DNA: TGTGCCAGCAGCTTGTTCGGGAGCCCCTACGAGCAGTACTTC. It codes for CASSLFGSPYEQYF. Supplemented by reference TRBV5-4 and TRBJ2-7, the full variable domain reads ETGVTQSPTHLIKTRGQQVTLRCSSQSGHNTVSWYQQALGQGPQFIFQYYREEENGRGNFPPRFSGLQFPNYSSELNVNALELDDSALYLCASSLFGSPYEQYFGPGTRLTVT.